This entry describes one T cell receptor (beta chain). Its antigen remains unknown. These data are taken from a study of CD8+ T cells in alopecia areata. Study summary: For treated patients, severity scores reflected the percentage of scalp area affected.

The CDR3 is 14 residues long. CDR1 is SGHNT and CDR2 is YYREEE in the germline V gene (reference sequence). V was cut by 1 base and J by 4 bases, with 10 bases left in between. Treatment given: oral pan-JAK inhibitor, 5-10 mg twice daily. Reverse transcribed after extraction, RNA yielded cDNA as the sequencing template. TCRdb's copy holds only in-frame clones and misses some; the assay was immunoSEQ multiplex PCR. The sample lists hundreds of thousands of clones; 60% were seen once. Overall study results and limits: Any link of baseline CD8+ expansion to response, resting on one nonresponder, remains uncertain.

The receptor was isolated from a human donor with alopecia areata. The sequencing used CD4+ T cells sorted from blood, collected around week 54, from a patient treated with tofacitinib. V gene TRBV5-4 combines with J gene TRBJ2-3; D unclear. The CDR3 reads CASSLSLGADTQYF. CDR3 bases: TGTGCCAGCAGCTTGTCTTTGGGCGCAGATACGCAGTATTTT.